These 27 T cell receptor beta chains originate from one sample sequenced in a study of T cells expressing NK-cell markers. Reanalyzing the 5' RACE reads, TCRdb keeps one entry per CDR3 protein, without DNA. The listing records 500,000 to 700,000 distinct CDR3 sequences. The sample comprised blood T cells: a sorted CD56 or NKG2C T cell subset, CD4+ or CD8+ T cells, or bulk PBMC T cells (not recorded which). All receptors come from a young man in good health.

The chain has TRBV27 and TRBJ2-5; TCRdb proposes TRBD1, but this gene call is untestable without DNA. Germline CDR1 reads MNHEY; CDR2 reads SMNVEV (reference sequence). The length of the CDR3 is 13 residues. This CDR3 reads CASSYTGQETQYF.

The V gene is TRBV5-1, the J gene TRBJ2-2; as DNA is missing, the TRBD2 call by TCRdb cannot be tested. CDR1 is SGHRS, CDR2 YFSETQ, per germline. The CDR3 loop spans 17 amino acids. The CDR3 sequence: CASSPEPTGTSAGELFF.

V gene TRBV5-1 combines with J gene TRBJ2-1; lacking DNA, the TRBD1 call made by TCRdb goes unchecked. Germline V lookup: CDR1 SGHRS, CDR2 YFSETQ. The CDR3 is made up of 18 amino acids. CDR3 in amino acids: CASSLDAPGQGAYNEQFF.

The V and J genes are TRBV6-1 and TRBJ2-7; TCRdb names TRBD2, which stays unverified in the absence of DNA. The CDR3 runs to 14 residues. Per germline, CDR1 MNHNS and CDR2 SASEGT. This CDR3 is CASSQTSGFYEQYF.

J is TRBJ2-7 and V is TRBV5-1; TCRdb outputs TRBD2, but without DNA this stays unchecked. Germline CDR1 is SGHRS and CDR2 is YFSETQ. The CDR3 contains 17 residues. CDR3 sequence: CASSLTSGRSSSYEQYF.

The V gene is TRBV20-1, the J gene TRBJ2-1; TCRdb lists TRBD2, though no DNA is available to test this call. Germline CDR1 DFQATT, CDR2 SNEGSKA (reference sequence). This CDR3 contains 13 residues. The CDR3 region is CSASASSGRFVFF.

The gene calls are TRBV27 and TRBJ1-5. Germline CDR1 and CDR2: MNHEY and SMNVEV (reference sequence). The CDR3 covers 13 residues. CDR3 residues: CASRGDLNQPQHF.

The chain uses TRBV3-1 and TRBJ1-2; TCRdb proposes TRBD1, but this gene call is untestable without DNA. The CDR3 is 12 residues long. Germline V gives CDR1 LGHDT, CDR2 YNNKEL (reference sequence). The CDR3 region is CASERGGYGYTF.

The gene calls are TRBV7-7 and TRBJ2-5; as DNA is missing, the TRBD1 call by TCRdb cannot be tested. CDR1 and CDR2 (germline): SSHAT, FNYEAQ (reference sequence). The CDR3 totals 15 residues. CDR3: CASSLRTGPRETQYF.

V is TRBV19 and J is TRBJ2-2. The CDR3 consists of 13 residues. In germline, CDR1 is LNHDA, CDR2 SQIVND (reference sequence). CDR3 region: CASSIALTGELFF. The whole variable domain, filled in from reference TRBV19 and TRBJ2-2, reads DGGITQSPKYLFRKEGQNVTLSCEQNLNHDAMYWYRQDPGQGLRLIYYSQIVNDFQKGDIAEGYSVSREKKESFPLTVTSAQKNPTAFYLCASSIALTGELFFGEGSRLTVL.

The chain uses TRBV2 and TRBJ1-1; TCRdb's assignment of TRBD1 cannot be checked, as there is no DNA. CDR1 and CDR2 (germline): SNHLY, FYNNEI. This CDR3 comprises 15 residues. The CDR3 sequence: CASSERGQGAGKAFF. Full variable domain (remainder filled in from reference TRBV2 and TRBJ1-1): EPEVTQTPSHQVTQMGQEVILRCVPISNHLYFYWYRQILGQKVEFLVSFYNNEISEKSEIFDDQFSVERPDGSNFTLKIRSTKLEDSAMYFCASSERGQGAGKAFFGQGTRLTVV.

V gene TRBV12-3 or TRBV12-4 combines with J gene TRBJ1-1. CDR3 size: 12 residues. The CDR3 spells CASAWGGTEAFF.

The chain has TRBV2 and TRBJ2-3. CDR3 length: 14 amino acids. CDR1 SNHLY and CDR2 FYNNEI come from the germline V gene. CDR3 region: CASRIAGVIDTQYF.

The chain has TRBV27 and TRBJ2-4; TCRdb gives TRBD2 as the D gene, but with no DNA this cannot be confirmed. The V gene's germline CDR1 is MNHEY and CDR2 SMNVEV (reference sequence). This CDR3 is built from 17 residues. The CDR3 protein is CASSLRVQDLAKNIQYF.

The CDR3 sequence: CAWSGSSQETQYF. The V gene is TRBV30, the J gene TRBJ2-5; TCRdb outputs TRBD2, but without DNA this stays unchecked. The length of the CDR3 is 13 residues. The V gene's germline CDR1 is GTSNPN and CDR2 SVGIG (reference sequence). The full variable domain, its missing parts supplied by reference TRBV30 and TRBJ2-5, is SQTIHQWPATLVQPVGSPLSLECTVEGTSNPNLYWYRQAAGRGLQLLFYSVGIGQISSEVPQNLSASRPQDRQFILSSKKLLLSDSGFYLCAWSGSSQETQYFGPGTRLLVL.

V and J are TRBV5-1 and TRBJ2-1; TCRdb gives TRBD1 as the D gene, but with no DNA this cannot be confirmed. Germline lookup yields CDR1 SGHRS and CDR2 YFSETQ. The CDR3 covers 16 residues. CDR3: CASSPRLGGSYNEQFF.

This chain links TRBV14 with TRBJ1-1; TCRdb outputs TRBD1, but without DNA this stays unchecked. Germline V lookup: CDR1 SGHDN, CDR2 FVKESK. This CDR3 comprises 16 residues. CDR3 sequence reads: CASSFWTGLGDTEAFF.

The chain joins TRBV5-1 to TRBJ2-1; checking the TCRdb D call of TRBD2 is not possible without DNA. CDR3 size: 15 residues. Germline V gives CDR1 SGHRS, CDR2 YFSETQ. The CDR3 sequence is CASSRWAGEHNEQFF.

This rearrangement joins TRBV5-1 to TRBJ2-3; TCRdb returns TRBD2, unconfirmable since there is no DNA. Germline V gene sequence: CDR1 SGHRS, CDR2 YFSETQ. The length of the CDR3 is 15 residues. CDR3 amino acids: CASSSLTSDTDTQYF.

The genes are TRBV15 and TRBJ2-7; TCRdb selects TRBD2, and the lack of DNA leaves this call unchecked. Germline CDR1 LNHNV, CDR2 YYDKDF (reference sequence). The CDR3 spans 15 residues. The CDR3 reads CATSRDNLAGYEQYF.

The rearrangement uses TRBV29-1 and TRBJ2-1; the TCRdb call, TRBD2, lacks DNA for checking. The germline gives CDR1 SQVTM, CDR2 ANQGSEA. This CDR3 is 15 amino acids long. The CDR3 sequence is CSVDGGEGPRGEQFF.

V is TRBV3-1 and J is TRBJ2-3. In germline, CDR1 is LGHDT, CDR2 YNNKEL (reference sequence). CDR3 length: 13 residues. The CDR3: CASSQETPDTQYF.

The J gene is TRBJ1-5, the V gene TRBV25-1; TCRdb returns TRBD1, unconfirmable since there is no DNA. The CDR3 runs 14 residues. CDR1 MGHDK and CDR2 SYGVNS come from the germline V gene. CDR3 residues: CASSGSGGNQPQHF.

This chain connects TRBV7-9 to TRBJ2-5; there is no DNA to check the TCRdb D call of TRBD2. CDR3 length equals 16 residues. Germline V gives CDR1 SEHNR, CDR2 FQNEAQ (reference sequence). CDR3: CASSLGRLAGEETQYF.

V usage is TRBV10-3 and J usage is TRBJ2-2. The CDR3 covers 15 residues. Germline CDR1 reads ENHRY; CDR2 reads SYGVKD. CDR3: CAISEFSREPGELFF.

The rearrangement uses TRBV7-2 and TRBJ2-1; TCRdb selects TRBD2, and the lack of DNA leaves this call unchecked. CDR1 and CDR2 (germline): SGHTA, FQGNSA. The CDR3 has 14 amino acids. The CDR3 reads CASSQLAGETEQFF. Combining the CDR3 with reference TRBV7-2 and TRBJ2-1 gives the whole variable domain GAGVSQSPSNKVTEKGKDVELRCDPISGHTALYWYRQSLGQGLEFLIYFQGNSAPDKSGLPSDRFSAERTGGSVSTLTIQRTQQEDSAVYLCASSQLAGETEQFFGPGTRLTVL.

This sequence joins TRBV27 and TRBJ1-2; the TRBD1 assignment by TCRdb is unverifiable without DNA. Germline values: CDR1 MNHEY, CDR2 SMNVEV (reference sequence). The CDR3 covers 12 residues. This CDR3 reads CASSPLGGGYTF.